This record covers a single T cell receptor (beta chain). The sample originates from a study of blood T cell repertoires in COVID-19. Study overall: From T cells, B-cell-depleted T cells, or PBMCs came the material, which was cDNA or gDNA.

The germline gives CDR1 LNHDA, CDR2 SQIVND (reference sequence). V was clipped by 4 bases and J by 4 bases; unmatched bases: 18. This CDR3 spans 19 amino acids. Assignment of participants to cohorts was predicated upon participant-reported clinical history. Assay used: immunoSEQ multiplex PCR; TCRdb lists only in-frame clones, some missing. The sample records some 200,000 clones, around 80% being singletons. The sequencing sample was made of PBMCs or T cells enriched from blood (not recorded which). V gene TRBV19 combines with J gene TRBJ1-5, with 8 bases lining up with TRBD1. The receptor comes from a middle-aged woman with acute COVID-19. The CDR3 is CASSSGPLDRAHSNQPQHF. DNA for the CDR3: TGTGCCAGTAGTAGCGGGCCCTTGGACAGGGCCCATAGTAATCAGCCCCAGCATTTT.